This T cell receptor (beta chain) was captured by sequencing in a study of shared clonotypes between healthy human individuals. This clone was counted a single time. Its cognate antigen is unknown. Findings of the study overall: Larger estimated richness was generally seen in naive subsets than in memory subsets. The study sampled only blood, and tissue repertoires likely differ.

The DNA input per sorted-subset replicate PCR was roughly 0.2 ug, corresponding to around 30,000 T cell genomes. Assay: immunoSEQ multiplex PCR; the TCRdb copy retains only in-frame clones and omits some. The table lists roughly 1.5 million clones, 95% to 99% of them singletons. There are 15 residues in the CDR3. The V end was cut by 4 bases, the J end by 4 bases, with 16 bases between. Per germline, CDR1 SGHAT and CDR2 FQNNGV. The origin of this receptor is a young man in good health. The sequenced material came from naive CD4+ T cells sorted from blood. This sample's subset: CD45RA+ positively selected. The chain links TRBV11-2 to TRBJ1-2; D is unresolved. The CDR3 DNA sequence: TGTGCCAGCAGCTCCCCCGGCGGCAACTTCTATGGCTACACCTTC. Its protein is CASSSPGGNFYGYTF.